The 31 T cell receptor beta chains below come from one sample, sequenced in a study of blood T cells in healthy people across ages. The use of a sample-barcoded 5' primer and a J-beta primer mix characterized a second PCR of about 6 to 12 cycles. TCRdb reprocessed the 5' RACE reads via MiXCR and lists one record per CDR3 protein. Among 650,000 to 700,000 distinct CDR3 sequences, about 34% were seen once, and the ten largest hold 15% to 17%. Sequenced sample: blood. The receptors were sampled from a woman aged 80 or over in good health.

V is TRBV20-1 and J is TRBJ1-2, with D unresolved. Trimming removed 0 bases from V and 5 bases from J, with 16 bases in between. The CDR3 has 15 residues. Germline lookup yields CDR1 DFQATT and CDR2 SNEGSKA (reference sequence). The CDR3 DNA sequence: TGCAGTGCTAGAGATCTTTTTGGAGGAAGTTATGGCTACACCTTC. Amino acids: CSARDLFGGSYGYTF.

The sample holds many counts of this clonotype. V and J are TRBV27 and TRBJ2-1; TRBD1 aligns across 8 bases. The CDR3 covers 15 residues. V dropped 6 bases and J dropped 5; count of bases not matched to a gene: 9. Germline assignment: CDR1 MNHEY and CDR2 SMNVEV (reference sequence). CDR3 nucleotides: TGTGCCAGCAGGTTAACAGGGGGACGTCACAATGAGCAGTTCTTC. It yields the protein CASRLTGGRHNEQFF.

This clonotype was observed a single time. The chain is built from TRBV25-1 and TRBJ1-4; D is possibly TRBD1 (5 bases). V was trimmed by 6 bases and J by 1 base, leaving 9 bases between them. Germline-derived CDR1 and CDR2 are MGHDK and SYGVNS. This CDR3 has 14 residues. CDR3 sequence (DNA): TGTGCCAGCAGGAGCCAGGGAACTAATGAAAAACTGTTTTTT. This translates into CASRSQGTNEKLFF.

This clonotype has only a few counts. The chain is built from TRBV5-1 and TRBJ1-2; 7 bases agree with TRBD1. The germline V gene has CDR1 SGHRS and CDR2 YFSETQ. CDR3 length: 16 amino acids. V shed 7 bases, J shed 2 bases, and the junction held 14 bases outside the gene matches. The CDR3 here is CASGLSTSTGNYGYTF. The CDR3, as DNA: TGCGCCAGCGGCCTCTCTACTTCGACAGGGAACTATGGCTACACCTTC.

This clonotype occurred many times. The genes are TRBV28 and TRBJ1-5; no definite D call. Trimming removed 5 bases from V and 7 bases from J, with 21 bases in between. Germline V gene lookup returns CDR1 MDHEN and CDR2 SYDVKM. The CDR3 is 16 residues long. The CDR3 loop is CASSAPGFPGVQPQHF. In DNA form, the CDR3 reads TGTGCCAGCAGTGCCCCCGGGTTCCCTGGCGTCCAGCCCCAGCATTTT. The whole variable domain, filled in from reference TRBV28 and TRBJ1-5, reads DVKVTQSSRYLVKRTGEKVFLECVQDMDHENMFWYRQDPGLGLRLIYFSYDVKMKEKGDIPEGYSVSREKKERFSLILESASTNQTSMYLCASSAPGFPGVQPQHFGDGTRLSIL.

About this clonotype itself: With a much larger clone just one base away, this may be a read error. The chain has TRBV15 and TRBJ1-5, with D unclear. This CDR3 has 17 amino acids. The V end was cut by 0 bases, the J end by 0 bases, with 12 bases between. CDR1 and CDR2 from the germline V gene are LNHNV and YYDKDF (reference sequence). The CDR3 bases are TGTGCCACCAGCAGAGAACGGGCTCGGAGTAGCAATCAGCCCCAGCATTTT. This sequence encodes CATSRERARSSNQPQHF.

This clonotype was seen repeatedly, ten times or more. CDR3: CASSLKYPGEAFF. The CDR3, as DNA: TGCGCCAGCAGCTTAAAGTATCCCGGGGAAGCTTTCTTT. The V gene is TRBV5-1, the J gene TRBJ1-1; D not certain. Trimming took 2 bases from V and 8 from J, leaving 13 bases between them. Germline V gene data show CDR1 as SGHRS and CDR2 as YFSETQ. The CDR3 totals 13 residues.

The CDR3 region is CSVVGDGYGYTF. The CDR3 DNA reads TGCAGCGTTGTCGGTGACGGCTATGGCTACACCTTC. The genes are TRBV29-1 and TRBJ1-2; no reliable D call. V gave up 4 bases and J gave up 4 bases, with 10 bases separating them. This CDR3 comprises 12 residues. Germline V gene lookup returns CDR1 SQVTM and CDR2 ANQGSEA.

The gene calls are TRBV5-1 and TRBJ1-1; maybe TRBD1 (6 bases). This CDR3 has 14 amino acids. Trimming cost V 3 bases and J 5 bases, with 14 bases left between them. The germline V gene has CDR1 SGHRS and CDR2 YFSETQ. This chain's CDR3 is CASSSVPGATEAFF. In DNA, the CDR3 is TGCGCCAGCAGCTCGGTCCCGGGGGCAACTGAAGCTTTCTTT. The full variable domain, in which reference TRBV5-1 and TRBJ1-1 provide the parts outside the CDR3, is KAGVTQTPRYLIKTRGQQVTLSCSPISGHRSVSWYQQTPGQGLQFLFEYFSETQRNKGNFPGRFSGRQFSNSRSEMNVSTLELGDSALYLCASSSVPGATEAFFGQGTRLTVV.

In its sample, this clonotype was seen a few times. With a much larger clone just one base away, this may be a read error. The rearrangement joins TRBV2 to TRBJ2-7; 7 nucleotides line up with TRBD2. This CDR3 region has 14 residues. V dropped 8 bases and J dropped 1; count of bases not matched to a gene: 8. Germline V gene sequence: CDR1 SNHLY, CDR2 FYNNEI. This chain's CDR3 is CASRRAGPSYEQYF. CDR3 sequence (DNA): TGTGCCAGCCGACGAGCGGGACCATCCTACGAGCAGTACTTC. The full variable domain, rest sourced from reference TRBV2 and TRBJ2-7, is EPEVTQTPSHQVTQMGQEVILRCVPISNHLYFYWYRQILGQKVEFLVSFYNNEISEKSEIFDDQFSVERPDGSNFTLKIRSTKLEDSAMYFCASRRAGPSYEQYFGPGTRLTVT.

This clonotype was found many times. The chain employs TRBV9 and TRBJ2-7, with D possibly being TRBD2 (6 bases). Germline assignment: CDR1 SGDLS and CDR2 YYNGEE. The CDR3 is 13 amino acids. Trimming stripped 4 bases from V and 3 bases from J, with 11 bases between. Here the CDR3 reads CASSPRGYYEQYF. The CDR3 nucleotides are TGTGCCAGCAGCCCCCGGGGGTACTACGAGCAGTACTTC.

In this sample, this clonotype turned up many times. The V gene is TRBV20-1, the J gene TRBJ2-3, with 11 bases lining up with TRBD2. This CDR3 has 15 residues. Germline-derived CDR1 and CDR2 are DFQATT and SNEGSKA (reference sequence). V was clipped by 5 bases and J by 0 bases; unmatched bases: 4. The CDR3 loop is CSAQTSGVSTDTQYF. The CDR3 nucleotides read TGCAGTGCTCAGACTAGCGGGGTTAGCACAGATACGCAGTATTTT.

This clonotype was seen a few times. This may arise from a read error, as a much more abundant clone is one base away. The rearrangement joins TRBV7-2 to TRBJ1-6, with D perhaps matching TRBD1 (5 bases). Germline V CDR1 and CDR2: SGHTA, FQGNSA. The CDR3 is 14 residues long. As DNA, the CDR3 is TGTGCCAGCAGCGTAGGGACGGACCCATCGCCCCCCCACTTT. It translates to CASSVGTDPSPPHF.

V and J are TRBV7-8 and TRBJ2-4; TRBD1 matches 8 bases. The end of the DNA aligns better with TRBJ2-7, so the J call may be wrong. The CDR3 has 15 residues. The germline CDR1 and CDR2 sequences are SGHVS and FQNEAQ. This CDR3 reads CASTWGVGQGNEQYF. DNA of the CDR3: TGTGCCAGCACCTGGGGGGTAGGACAGGGCAACGAGCAGTACTTC.

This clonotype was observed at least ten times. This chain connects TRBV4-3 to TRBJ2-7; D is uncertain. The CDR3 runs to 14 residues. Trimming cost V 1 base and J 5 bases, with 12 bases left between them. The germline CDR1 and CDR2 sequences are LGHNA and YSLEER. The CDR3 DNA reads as TGCGCCAGCAGCCAAGTATTGAAGGCTAACGAGCAGTACTTC. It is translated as CASSQVLKANEQYF.

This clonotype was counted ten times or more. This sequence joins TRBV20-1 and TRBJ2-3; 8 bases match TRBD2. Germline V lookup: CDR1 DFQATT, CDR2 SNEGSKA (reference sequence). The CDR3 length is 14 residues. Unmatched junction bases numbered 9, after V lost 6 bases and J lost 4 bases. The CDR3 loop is CSALDGGAPDTQYF. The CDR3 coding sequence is TGCAGTGCCCTCGACGGGGGGGCCCCAGATACGCAGTATTTT.

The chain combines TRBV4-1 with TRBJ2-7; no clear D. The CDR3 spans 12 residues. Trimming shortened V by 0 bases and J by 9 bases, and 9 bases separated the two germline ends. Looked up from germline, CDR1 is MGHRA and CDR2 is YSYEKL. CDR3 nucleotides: TGCGCCAGCAGCCAAGAGGCCAGTAGGCAGTACTTC. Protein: CASSQEASRQYF.

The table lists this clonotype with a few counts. The CDR3 DNA follows: TGCGCCAGCAGTCAATGCGGCCGGGACAGGGTTAACGAGCAGTACTTC. Its translation: CASSQCGRDRVNEQYF. The chain joins TRBV23-1 to TRBJ2-7; 9 bases are a match to TRBD1. TRBV23-1 is placed among ORFs of uncertain function. J lost 5 bases, V lost 1 base, and 9 bases had no gene match. This CDR3 has 16 amino acids.

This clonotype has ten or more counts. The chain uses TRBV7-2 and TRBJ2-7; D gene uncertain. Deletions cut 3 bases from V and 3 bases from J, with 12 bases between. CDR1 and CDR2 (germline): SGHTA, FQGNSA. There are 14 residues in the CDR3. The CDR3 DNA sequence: TGTGCCAGCAGCTTGCCTCGTAGGGTCTACGAGCAGTACTTC. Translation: CASSLPRRVYEQYF. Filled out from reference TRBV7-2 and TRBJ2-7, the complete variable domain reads GAGVSQSPSNKVTEKGKDVELRCDPISGHTALYWYRQSLGQGLEFLIYFQGNSAPDKSGLPSDRFSAERTGGSVSTLTIQRTQQEDSAVYLCASSLPRRVYEQYFGPGTRLTVT.

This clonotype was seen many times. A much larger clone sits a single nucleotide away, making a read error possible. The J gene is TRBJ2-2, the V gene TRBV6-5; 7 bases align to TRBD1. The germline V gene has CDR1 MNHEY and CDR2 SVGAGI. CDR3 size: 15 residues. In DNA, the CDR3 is TGTGCCAGCAGCCCCGGGACAGCGAACACCGGGGAGCGGTTTTTT. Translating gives CASSPGTANTGERFF.

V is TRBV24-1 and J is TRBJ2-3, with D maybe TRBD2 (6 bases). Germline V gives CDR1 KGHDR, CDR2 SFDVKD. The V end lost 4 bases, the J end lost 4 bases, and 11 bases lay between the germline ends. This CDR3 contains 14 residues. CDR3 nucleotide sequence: TGTGCCACCAGTGACCGACTAGAGGCAGATACGCAGTATTTT. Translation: CATSDRLEADTQYF.

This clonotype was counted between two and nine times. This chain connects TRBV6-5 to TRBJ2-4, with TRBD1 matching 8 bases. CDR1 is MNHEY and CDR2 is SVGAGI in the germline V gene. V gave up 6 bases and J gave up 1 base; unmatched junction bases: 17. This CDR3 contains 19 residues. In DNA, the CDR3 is TGTGCCAGCAGCTATGGGGGGCGGACAGGGCCAGGGGCCAAAAACATTCAGTACTTC. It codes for CASSYGGRTGPGAKNIQYF.

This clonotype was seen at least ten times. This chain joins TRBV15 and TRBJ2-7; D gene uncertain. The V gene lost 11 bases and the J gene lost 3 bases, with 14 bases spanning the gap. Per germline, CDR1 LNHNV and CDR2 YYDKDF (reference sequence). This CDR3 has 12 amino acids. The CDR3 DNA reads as TGTGCCGCAGGTAGGGATCGCTACGAGCAGTACTTC. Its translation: CAAGRDRYEQYF.

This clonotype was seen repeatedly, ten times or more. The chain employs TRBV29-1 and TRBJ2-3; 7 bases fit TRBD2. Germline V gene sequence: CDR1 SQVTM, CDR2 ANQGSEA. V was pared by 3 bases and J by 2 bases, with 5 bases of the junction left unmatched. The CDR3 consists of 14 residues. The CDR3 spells CSVDAGVTTDTQYF. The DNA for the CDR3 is TGCAGCGTTGACGCGGGGGTTACCACAGATACGCAGTATTTT.

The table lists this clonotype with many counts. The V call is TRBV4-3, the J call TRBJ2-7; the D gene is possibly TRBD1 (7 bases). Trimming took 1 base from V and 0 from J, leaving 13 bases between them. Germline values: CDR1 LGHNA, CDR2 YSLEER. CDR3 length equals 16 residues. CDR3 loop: CASSQGARGASYEQYF. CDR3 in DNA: TGCGCCAGCAGCCAAGGCGCCAGGGGGGCCTCCTACGAGCAGTACTTC.

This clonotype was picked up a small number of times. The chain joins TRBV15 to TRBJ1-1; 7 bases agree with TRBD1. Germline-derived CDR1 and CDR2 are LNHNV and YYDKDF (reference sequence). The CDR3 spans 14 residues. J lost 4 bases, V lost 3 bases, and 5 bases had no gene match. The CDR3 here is CATSSFQGGTEAFF. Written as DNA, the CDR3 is TGTGCCACCAGCAGCTTCCAGGGGGGCACTGAAGCTTTCTTT.

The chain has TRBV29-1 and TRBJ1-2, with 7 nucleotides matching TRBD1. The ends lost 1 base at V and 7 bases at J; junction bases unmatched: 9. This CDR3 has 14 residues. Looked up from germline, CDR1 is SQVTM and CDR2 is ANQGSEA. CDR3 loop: CSVEGPDRAGGYTF. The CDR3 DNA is TGCAGCGTTGAAGGTCCTGACAGGGCTGGTGGCTACACCTTC.

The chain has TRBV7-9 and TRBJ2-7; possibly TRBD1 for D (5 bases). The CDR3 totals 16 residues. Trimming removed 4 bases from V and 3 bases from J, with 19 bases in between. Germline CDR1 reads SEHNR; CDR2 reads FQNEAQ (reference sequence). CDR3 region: CASSSPRVREVYEQYF. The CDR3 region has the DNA TGTGCCAGCAGCTCACCCAGGGTGCGAGAGGTCTACGAGCAGTACTTC.

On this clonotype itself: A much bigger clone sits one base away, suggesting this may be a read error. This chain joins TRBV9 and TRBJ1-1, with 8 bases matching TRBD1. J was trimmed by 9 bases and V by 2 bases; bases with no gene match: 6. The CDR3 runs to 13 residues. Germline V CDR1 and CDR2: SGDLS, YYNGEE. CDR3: CASSVTGGTKAFF. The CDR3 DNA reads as TGTGCCAGCAGCGTTACAGGGGGGACTAAAGCTTTCTTT. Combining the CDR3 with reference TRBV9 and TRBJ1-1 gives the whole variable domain DSGVTQTPKHLITATGQRVTLRCSPRSGDLSVYWYQQSLDQGLQFLIQYYNGEERAKGNILERFSAQQFPDLHSELNLSSLELGDSALYFCASSVTGGTKAFFGQGTRLTVV.

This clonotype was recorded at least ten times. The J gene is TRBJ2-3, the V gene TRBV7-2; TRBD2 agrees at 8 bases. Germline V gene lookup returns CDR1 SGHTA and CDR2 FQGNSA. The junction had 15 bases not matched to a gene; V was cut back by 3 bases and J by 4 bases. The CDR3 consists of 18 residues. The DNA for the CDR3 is TGTGCCAGCAGCTTTAACCCCCGGGCGGGGGGCATCCCAGATACGCAGTATTTT. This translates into CASSFNPRAGGIPDTQYF.

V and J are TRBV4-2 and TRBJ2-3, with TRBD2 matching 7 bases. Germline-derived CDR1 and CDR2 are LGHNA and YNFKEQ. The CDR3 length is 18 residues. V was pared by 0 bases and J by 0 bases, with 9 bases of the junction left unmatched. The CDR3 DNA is TGTGCCAGCAGCCAAGATTCTGGGGGGGGAAAAAGCACAGATACGCAGTATTTT. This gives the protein CASSQDSGGGKSTDTQYF.